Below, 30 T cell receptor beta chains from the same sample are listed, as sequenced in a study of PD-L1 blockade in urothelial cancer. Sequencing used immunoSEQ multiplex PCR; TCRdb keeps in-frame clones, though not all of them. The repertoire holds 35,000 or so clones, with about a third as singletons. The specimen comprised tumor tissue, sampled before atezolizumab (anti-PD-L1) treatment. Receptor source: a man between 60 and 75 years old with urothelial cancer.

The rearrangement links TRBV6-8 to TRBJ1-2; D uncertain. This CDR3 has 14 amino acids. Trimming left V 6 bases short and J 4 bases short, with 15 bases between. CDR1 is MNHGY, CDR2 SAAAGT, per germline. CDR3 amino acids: CASRAAQRGYGYTF. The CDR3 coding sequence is TGTGCCAGCAGGGCAGCCCAAAGAGGCTATGGCTACACCTTC.

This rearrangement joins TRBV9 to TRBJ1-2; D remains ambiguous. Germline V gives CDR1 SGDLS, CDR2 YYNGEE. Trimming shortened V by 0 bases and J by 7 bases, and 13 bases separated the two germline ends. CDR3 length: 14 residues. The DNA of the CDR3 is TGTGCCAGCAGCGTAGTGGGTCACAGCGGTGGCTACACCTTC. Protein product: CASSVVGHSGGYTF.

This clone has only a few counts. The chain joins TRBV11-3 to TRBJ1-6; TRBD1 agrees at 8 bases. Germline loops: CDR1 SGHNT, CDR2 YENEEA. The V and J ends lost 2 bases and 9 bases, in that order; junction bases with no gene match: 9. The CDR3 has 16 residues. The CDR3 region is CASSLRSGQGASPLHF. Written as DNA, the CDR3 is TGTGCCAGCAGCTTAAGGAGTGGACAGGGCGCTTCACCCCTCCACTTT.

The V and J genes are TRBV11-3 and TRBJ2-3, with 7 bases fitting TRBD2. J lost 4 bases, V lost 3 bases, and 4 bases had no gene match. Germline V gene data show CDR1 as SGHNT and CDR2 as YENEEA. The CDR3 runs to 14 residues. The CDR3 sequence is CASSFSTSSDTQYF. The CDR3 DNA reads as TGTGCCAGCAGCTTTTCGACTAGCTCAGATACGCAGTATTTT.

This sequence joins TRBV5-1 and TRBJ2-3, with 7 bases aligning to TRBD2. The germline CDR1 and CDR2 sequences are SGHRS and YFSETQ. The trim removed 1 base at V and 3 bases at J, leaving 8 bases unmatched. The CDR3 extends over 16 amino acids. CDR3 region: CASSLTSLAETDTQYF. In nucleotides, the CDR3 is TGCGCCAGCAGCTTGACTAGTCTAGCGGAAACAGATACGCAGTATTTT.

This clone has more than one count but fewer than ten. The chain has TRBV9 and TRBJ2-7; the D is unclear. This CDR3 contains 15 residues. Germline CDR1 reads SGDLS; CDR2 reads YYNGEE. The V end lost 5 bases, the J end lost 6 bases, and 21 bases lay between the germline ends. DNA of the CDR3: TGTGCCAGCAGTTTGGCCCGTAGTATAAGTCCCGAGCAGTACTTC. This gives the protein CASSLARSISPEQYF.

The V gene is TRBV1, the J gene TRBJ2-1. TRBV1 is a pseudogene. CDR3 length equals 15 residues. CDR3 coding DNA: TGCGCCAGCAGCCAAGGGGTGAATGTCGGCAATGAGCAGTTCTTC. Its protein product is CASSQGVNVGNEQFF.

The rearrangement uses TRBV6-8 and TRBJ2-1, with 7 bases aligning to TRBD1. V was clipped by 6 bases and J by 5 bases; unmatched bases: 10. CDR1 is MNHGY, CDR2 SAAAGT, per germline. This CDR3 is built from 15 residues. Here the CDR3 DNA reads TGTGCCAGCAGCGAGTTCCGGGACAGCCACAATGAGCAGTTCTTC. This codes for CASSEFRDSHNEQFF.

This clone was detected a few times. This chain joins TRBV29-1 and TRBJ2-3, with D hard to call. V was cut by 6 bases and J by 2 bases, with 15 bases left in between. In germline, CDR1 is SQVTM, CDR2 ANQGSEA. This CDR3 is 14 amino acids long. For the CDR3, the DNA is TGCAGCGTATTTTCCGCGACAATCACAGATACGCAGTATTTT. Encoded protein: CSVFSATITDTQYF.

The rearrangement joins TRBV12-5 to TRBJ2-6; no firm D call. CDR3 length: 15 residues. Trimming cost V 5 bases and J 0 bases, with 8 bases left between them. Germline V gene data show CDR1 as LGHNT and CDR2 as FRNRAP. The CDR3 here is CASGGPPSGANVLTF. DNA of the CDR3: TGTGCTAGTGGTGGACCACCCTCTGGGGCCAACGTCCTGACTTTC.

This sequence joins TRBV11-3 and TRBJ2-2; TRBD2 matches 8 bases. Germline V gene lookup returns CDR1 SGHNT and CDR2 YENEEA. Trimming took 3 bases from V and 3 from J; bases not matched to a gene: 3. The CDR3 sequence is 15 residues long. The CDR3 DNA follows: TGTGCCAGCAGCTTTGGGACTAGAGACACCGGGGAGCTGTTTTTT. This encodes CASSFGTRDTGELFF.

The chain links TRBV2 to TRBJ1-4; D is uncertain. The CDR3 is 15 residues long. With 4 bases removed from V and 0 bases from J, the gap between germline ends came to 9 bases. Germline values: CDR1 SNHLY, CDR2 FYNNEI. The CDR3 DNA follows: TGTGCCAGCAGTGCAGGACGGGCAACTAATGAAAAACTGTTTTTT. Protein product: CASSAGRATNEKLFF. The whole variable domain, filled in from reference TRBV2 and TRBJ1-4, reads EPEVTQTPSHQVTQMGQEVILRCVPISNHLYFYWYRQILGQKVEFLVSFYNNEISEKSEIFDDQFSVERPDGSNFTLKIRSTKLEDSAMYFCASSAGRATNEKLFFGSGTQLSVL.

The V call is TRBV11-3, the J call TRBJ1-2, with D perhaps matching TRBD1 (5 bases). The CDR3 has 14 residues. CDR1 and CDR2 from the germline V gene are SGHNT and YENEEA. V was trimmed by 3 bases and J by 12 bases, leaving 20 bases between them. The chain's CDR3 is CASSLSTGGTSNTF. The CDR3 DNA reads TGTGCCAGCAGCTTGAGTACAGGTGGGACCTCAAACACCTTC.

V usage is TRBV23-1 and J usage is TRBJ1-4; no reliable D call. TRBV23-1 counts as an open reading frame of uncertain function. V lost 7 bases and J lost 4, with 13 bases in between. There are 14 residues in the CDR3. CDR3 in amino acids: CASKQKENNEKLFF. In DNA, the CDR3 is TGCGCCAGCAAACAAAAGGAGAATAATGAAAAACTGTTTTTT.

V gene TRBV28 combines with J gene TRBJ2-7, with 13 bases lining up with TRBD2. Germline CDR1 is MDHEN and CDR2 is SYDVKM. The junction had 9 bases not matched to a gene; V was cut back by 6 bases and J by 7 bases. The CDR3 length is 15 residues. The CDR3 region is CASSETSGRSYEQYF. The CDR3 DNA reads TGTGCCAGCAGCGAGACTAGCGGGAGGTCGTATGAGCAGTACTTC.

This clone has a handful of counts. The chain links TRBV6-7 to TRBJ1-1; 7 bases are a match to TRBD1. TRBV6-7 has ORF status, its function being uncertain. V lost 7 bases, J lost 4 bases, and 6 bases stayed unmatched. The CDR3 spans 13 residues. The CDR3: CASNRQGFTEAFF. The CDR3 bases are TGTGCCAGCAATAGACAGGGTTTCACTGAAGCTTTCTTT.

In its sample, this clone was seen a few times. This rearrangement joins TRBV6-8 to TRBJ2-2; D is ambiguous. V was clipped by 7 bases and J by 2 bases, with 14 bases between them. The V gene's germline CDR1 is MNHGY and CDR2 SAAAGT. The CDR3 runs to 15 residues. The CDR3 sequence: CASTSVMSNTGELFF. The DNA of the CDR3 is TGTGCCAGCACCTCGGTTATGAGTAACACCGGGGAGCTGTTTTTT.

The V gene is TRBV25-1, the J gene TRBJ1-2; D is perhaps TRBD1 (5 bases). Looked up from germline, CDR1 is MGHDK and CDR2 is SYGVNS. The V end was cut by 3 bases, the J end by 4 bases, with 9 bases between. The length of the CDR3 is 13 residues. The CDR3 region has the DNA TGTGCCAGCAGTGACCAGGGCTTCTATGGCTACACCTTC. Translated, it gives CASSDQGFYGYTF.

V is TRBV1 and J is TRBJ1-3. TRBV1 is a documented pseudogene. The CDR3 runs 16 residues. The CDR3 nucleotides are TGCGCCAGCAGCCAAGGGTTCAAGAGCTCTGGAAACACCATATATTTT. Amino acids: CASSQGFKSSGNTIYF.

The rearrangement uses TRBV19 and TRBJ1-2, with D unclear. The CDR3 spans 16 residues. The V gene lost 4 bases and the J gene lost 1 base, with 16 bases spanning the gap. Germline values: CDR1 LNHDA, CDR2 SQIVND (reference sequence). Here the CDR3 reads CASSRGGVLDNYGYTF. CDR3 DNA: TGTGCCAGTAGTAGAGGAGGCGTTCTGGATAACTATGGCTACACCTTC.

The CDR3 DNA reads TGTGCCAGTAGTTTGGGTCGTGGGGGCACTGAAGCTTTCTTT. Residues: CASSLGRGGTEAFF. This chain connects TRBV19 to TRBJ1-1, with a possible D match to TRBD1 (5 bases). Germline values: CDR1 LNHDA, CDR2 SQIVND (reference sequence). The CDR3 extends over 14 amino acids. Trimming removed 5 bases from V and 4 bases from J, with 14 bases in between.

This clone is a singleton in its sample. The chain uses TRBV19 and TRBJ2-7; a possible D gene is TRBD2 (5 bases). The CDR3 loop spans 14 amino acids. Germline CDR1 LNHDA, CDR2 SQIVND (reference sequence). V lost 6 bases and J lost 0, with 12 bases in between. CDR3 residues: CASRRTPLSYEQYF. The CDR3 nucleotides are TGTGCCAGTAGAAGGACTCCCCTCTCCTACGAGCAGTACTTC.

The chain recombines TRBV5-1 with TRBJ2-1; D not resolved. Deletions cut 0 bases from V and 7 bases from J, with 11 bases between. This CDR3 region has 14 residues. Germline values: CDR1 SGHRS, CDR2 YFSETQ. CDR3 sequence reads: CASSLGGRSNEQFF. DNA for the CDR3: TGCGCCAGCAGCTTGGGGGGTCGGTCTAATGAGCAGTTCTTC.

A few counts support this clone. CDR3 in amino acids: CASSSYMASGNTIYF. CDR3 nucleotides: TGTGCCAGCAGCTCCTACATGGCCTCTGGAAACACCATATATTTT. The rearrangement links TRBV11-3 to TRBJ1-3; D is ambiguous. Per the germline V gene, CDR1 is SGHNT and CDR2 is YENEEA. V was pared by 4 bases and J by 0 bases, with 10 bases between. This CDR3 contains 15 residues.

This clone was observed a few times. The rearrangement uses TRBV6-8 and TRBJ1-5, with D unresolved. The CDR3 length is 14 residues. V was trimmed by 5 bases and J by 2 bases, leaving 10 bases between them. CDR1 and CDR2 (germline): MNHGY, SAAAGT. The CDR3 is CASSMRAGNQPQHF. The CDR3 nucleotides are TGTGCCAGCAGTATGAGGGCTGGCAATCAGCCCCAGCATTTT.

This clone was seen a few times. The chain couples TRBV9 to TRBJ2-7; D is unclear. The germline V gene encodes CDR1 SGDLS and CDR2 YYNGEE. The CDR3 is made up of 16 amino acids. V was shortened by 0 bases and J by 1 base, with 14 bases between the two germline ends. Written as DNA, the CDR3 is TGTGCCAGCAGCGTAGTCGAAGGGCTCGATTCCTACGAGCAGTACTTC. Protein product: CASSVVEGLDSYEQYF.

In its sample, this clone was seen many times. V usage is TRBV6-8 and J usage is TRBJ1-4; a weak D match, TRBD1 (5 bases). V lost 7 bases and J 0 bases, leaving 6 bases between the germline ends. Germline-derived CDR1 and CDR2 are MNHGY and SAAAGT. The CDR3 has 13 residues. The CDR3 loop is CASMGATNEKLFF. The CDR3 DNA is TGTGCCAGCATGGGGGCAACTAATGAAAAACTGTTTTTT.

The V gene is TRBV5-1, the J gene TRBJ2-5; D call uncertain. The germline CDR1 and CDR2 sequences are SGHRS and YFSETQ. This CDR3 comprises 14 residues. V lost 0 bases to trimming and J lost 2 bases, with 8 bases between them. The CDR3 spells CASSLAGSQETQYF. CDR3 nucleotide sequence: TGCGCCAGCAGCTTGGCAGGCAGTCAAGAGACCCAGTACTTC.

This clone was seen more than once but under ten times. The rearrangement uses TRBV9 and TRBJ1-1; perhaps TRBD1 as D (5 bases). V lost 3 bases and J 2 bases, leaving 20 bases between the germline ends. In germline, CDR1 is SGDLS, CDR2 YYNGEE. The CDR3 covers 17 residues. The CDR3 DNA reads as TGTGCCAGCAGCGCGCGGCAAGGAGGGACGAAAAACACTGAAGCTTTCTTT. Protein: CASSARQGGTKNTEAFF.

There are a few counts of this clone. The CDR3 bases are TGTGCCTCGTTAGGGACAGACAATCAGCCCCAGCATTTT. Encoded protein: CASLGTDNQPQHF. The rearrangement uses TRBV10-3 and TRBJ1-5, with 7 bases that match TRBD1. The CDR3 is 13 residues long. Germline lookup yields CDR1 ENHRY and CDR2 SYGVKD. After removal of 11 bases from V and 3 bases from J, the junction contained 7 bases not matched to a gene.